This paragraph covers one T cell receptor (beta chain) sequence. The data originate from a study of blood T cell repertoires in COVID-19. Study context: The origin of the acute and convalescent COVID-19 samples was the United States, Italy and Spain. The cDNA or gDNA used as material had been derived from T cells, B-cell-depleted T cells, or PBMCs.

Original methodology: How many nucleated cells were present was estimated from reference gene primer amplification. Clones were sequenced by immunoSEQ multiplex PCR, and TCRdb holds only the in-frame ones, with some missing. D and trimming come from the DNA, and the V and J calls and clone size come from that table. The table lists about 180,000 clones, 70% to 90% of them singletons. This TCR derives from a woman aged 25 to 39 with acute or convalescent COVID-19. The specimen sequenced was peripheral blood.

CDR3 amino acids: CASSGAWDTQYF. As DNA, the CDR3 is TGTGCCAGTAGCGGAGCCTGGGATACGCAGTATTTT. The chain links TRBV11-3 to TRBJ2-3; possible D gene TRBD2, 6 bases. The V gene's germline CDR1 is SGHNT and CDR2 YENEEA. V lost 9 bases, J lost 6 bases, and 13 bases lay in between. The CDR3 is 12 residues long.